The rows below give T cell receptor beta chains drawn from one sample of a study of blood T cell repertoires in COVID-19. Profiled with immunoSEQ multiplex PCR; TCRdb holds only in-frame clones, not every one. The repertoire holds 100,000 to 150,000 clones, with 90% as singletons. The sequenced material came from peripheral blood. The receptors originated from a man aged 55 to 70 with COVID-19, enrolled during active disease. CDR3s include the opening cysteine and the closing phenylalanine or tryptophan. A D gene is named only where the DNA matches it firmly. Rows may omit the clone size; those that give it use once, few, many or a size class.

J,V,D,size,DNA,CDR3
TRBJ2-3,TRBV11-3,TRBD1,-,TGTGCCAGCAGCTTGGGGACAGGGGGCATAACAGATACGCAGTATTTT,CASSLGTGGITDTQYF
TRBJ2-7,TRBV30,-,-,TGTGCCTGGAGTGCCGAAACAGGGTTTTCCTACGAGCAGTACTTC,CAWSAETGFSYEQYF
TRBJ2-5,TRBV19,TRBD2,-,TGTGCCACCTCGGGTAGCGGGAGCTTTGGAGAGACCCAGTACTTC,CATSGSGSFGETQYF
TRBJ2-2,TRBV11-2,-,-,TGTGCCAGCAGCTTAGAAGCGACCGGGGAGCTGTTTTTT,CASSLEATGELFF
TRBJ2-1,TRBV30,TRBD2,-,TGTGCCTGGAGCGGTGGACTAGCGACCCACGGGAATGAGCAGTTCTTC,CAWSGGLATHGNEQFF
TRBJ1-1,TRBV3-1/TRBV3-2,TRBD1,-,TGTGCCAGCAGCTTCCGACAGGGGGCTTACCCCACTGAAGCTTTCTTT,CASSFRQGAYPTEAFF
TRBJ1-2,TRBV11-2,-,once,TGTGCCAGCAGCTTAGATCTAGCCGGCTATGGCTACACCTTC,CASSLDLAGYGYTF
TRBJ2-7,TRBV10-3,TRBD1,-,TGTGCCATCAAGGAGACAGGGGCCTCCTACGAGCAGTACTTC,CAIKETGASYEQYF
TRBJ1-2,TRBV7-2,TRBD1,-,TGTGCCAGCAGAGGACAGGGGAGAGGGGGCTACACCTTC,CASRGQGRGGYTF
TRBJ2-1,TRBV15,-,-,TGTGCCACCAGCCCGGCGGGATACTACAATGAGCAGTTCTTC,CATSPAGYYNEQFF
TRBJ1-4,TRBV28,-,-,TGTGCCAGCAGGGAAGTAAGGGGGAGTGAAAAACTGTTTTTT,CASREVRGSEKLFF
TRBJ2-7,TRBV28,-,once,TGTGCCAGCAGCAGGGTGTACGAGCAGTACTTC,CASSRVYEQYF
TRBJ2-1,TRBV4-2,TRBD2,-,TGTGCCAGCAGCCAAGGTAGCGGGACGGGGTTTGAGCAGTTCTTC,CASSQGSGTGFEQFF
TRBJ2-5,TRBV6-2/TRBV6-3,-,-,TGTGCCAGCAGTTACGAGCAGGATCTACAAGAGACCCAGTACTTC,CASSYEQDLQETQYF
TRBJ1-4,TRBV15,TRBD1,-,TGTGCCACCAGCAGACGCGACAGGGGTTCTAATGAAAAACTGTTTTTT,CATSRRDRGSNEKLFF
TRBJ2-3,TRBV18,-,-,TGTGCCAGCTCACCTGGCCAGGATCTAGGGGCGCAGTATTTT,CASSPGQDLGAQYF
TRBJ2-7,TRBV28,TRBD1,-,TGTGCCAGCACCAGAGGGACAGGGGGAGGCTACGAGCAGTACTTC,CASTRGTGGGYEQYF
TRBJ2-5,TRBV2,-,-,TGTGCCAGCAGTTCCCGAGAGACCCAGTACTTC,CASSSRETQYF
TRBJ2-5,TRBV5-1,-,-,TGCGCCAGCAGCTTGGACTATATAGTGGAGACCCAGTACTTC,CASSLDYIVETQYF
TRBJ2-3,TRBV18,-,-,TGTGCCAGCTCACCACGGGGTGGGGCACTCACAGATACGCAGTATTTT,CASSPRGGALTDTQYF
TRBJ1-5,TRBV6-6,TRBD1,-,TGTGCCAGCAGTTTTGGGACAGGTAATCAGCCCCAGCATTTT,CASSFGTGNQPQHF
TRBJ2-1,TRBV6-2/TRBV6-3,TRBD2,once,TGTGCCAGCAGTGGCCCCGGGACTAGCGGGAGGGCGAGAATCTACAATGAGCAGTTCTTC,CASSGPGTSGRARIYNEQFF
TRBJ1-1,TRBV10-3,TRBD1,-,TGTGCCATCAGTGAGGGACAGGGGACTGAAGCTTTCTTT,CAISEGQGTEAFF
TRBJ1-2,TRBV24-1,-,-,TGTGCCACCAGTGACCAAGACAAAGACTATGGCTACACCTTC,CATSDQDKDYGYTF
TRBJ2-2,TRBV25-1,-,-,TGTGCCAGCAGTCCCGGGGGGCTAACCGGGGAGCTGTTTTTT,CASSPGGLTGELFF
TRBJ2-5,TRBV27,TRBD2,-,TGTGCCAGCAGTTTATGGGCCGCGGGAGCAGAGACCCAGTACTTC,CASSLWAAGAETQYF
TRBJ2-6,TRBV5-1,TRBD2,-,TGCGCCAGCAGCCCGACGAGCGGGACCCGCTCTGGGGCCAACGTCCTGACTTTC,CASSPTSGTRSGANVLTF
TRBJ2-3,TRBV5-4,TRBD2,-,TGTGCCAGCAGCCCCCTCCGACTAGCGGGAGCAGATACGCAGTATTTT,CASSPLRLAGADTQYF
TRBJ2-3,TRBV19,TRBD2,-,TGTGCCAGTAGATCGGGACTAGCGGAGAGCACAGATACGCAGTATTTT,CASRSGLAESTDTQYF
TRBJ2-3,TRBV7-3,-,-,TGTGCCAGCAGCTTACCCGGGGAGGATACGCAGTATTTT,CASSLPGEDTQYF
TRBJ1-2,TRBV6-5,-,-,TGTGCCAGCAGCCCCAGTGGGGAGGGCTACACCTTC,CASSPSGEGYTF
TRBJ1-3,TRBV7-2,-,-,TGTGCCAGCAGCTTAGCAAGTATGGGCCTCTCTGGAAACACCATATATTTT,CASSLASMGLSGNTIYF
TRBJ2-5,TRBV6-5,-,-,TGTGCCAGCAGTTTGGACGCCGGGGTCGTGACCCAGTACTTC,CASSLDAGVVTQYF
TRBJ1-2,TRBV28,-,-,TGTGCCAGCAGCCCCGGGGGAACTAACTATGGCTACACCTTC,CASSPGGTNYGYTF
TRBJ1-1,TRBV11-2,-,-,TGTGCCAGCAAAGAGGGGGTCACTGAAGCTTTCTTT,CASKEGVTEAFF
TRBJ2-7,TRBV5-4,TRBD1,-,TGTGCCAGCAGCCGAGAACAGGGGGCCTACGAGCAGTACTTC,CASSREQGAYEQYF
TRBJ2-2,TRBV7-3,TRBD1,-,TGTGCCAGCCGCCCCGACAGGGGTTCGACCGGGGAGCTGTTTTTT,CASRPDRGSTGELFF
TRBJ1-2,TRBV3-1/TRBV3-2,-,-,TGTGCCAGCAGCCGACAGGTCTCGGTTGATGGCTACACCTTC,CASSRQVSVDGYTF
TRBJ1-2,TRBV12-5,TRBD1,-,TGTGCTAGTGGTTTGGGCCAGACAGGGATCGGTGGCTACACCTTC,CASGLGQTGIGGYTF
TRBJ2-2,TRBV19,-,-,TGTGCCAGTAATACAGCCATAACCGGGGAGCTGTTTTTT,CASNTAITGELFF
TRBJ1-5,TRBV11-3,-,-,TGTGCCAGCAGCCCTCGCTGGGCCAATCAGCCCCAGCATTTT,CASSPRWANQPQHF
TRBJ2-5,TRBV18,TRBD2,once,TGTGCCAGCTCCCCACTAGCGGGGCTGTACCAAGAGACCCAGTACTTC,CASSPLAGLYQETQYF
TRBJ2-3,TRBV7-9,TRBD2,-,TGTGCCAGCAGTTCCGGGGGGGATACGCAGTATTTT,CASSSGGDTQYF
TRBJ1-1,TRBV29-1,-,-,TGCAGCGTTTCCGACGCGACAGGGAACACTGAAGCTTTCTTT,CSVSDATGNTEAFF
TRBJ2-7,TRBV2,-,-,TGTGCCAGCAACAGGGACGGCTCCTACGAGCAGTACTTC,CASNRDGSYEQYF
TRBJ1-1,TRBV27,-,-,TGTGCCAGCAGTTTATTAGCCCGGGGCACTGAAGCTTTCTTT,CASSLLARGTEAFF
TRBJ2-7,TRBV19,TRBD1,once,TGTGCCAGTAGCCCCGGGACAGGGGATGGCGAGCAGTACTTC,CASSPGTGDGEQYF
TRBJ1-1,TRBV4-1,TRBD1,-,TGCGCCAGCAGCCCTCAGGGGGACACTGAAGCTTTCTTT,CASSPQGDTEAFF